One T cell receptor beta chain is described in this entry. Per the study methods: The authors estimated nucleated cell counts from reference gene primer amplification. Profiling relied on immunoSEQ multiplex PCR, and the TCRdb table lists in-frame clones only, not all of them. V, J and clone size derive from that table, while D and trimming were established from the DNA sequence. The table lists approximately 290,000 clones, roughly 87% of them singletons. This entry belongs to a study of blood T cell repertoires in COVID-19. Study-wide background: Acute and convalescent COVID-19 specimens originated in the United States, Italy and Spain. T cells, B-cell-depleted T cells, or PBMCs supplied cDNA or gDNA.

The length of the CDR3 is 19 residues. J is TRBJ1-5 and V is TRBV12-1; the table gives TRBD1 as D, unverified against the DNA. TRBV12-1 is labeled a pseudogene. The clonotype was recovered from a man aged 18 to 29 with active or convalescent COVID-19. Sequenced: peripheral blood. This CDR3 is CASSFDVGGRGSSNQPQHF. The CDR3 DNA sequence: TGTGCCAGCAGCTTTGATGTGGGGGGCAGGGGGTCTAGCAATCAGCCCCAGCATTTT.